This T cell receptor beta chain was sequenced during a study of cytomegalovirus exposure and HLA in healthy donors. This clone has only a few counts. Germline CDR1 reads GTSNPN; CDR2 reads SVGIG (reference sequence). The V end lost 5 bases, the J end lost 8 bases, and 12 bases lay between the germline ends. This CDR3 is 11 amino acids long. A multiplex PCR was run with 60 Vbeta primers and 13 Jbeta primers. Only in-frame clones appear in the TCRdb table, and some are missing; sequencing was by immunoSEQ multiplex PCR. The sample holds 220,000 or so clones, around 80% seen once. The source is a man between 45 and 60 years old in good health and CMV-seronegative. The chain joins TRBV30 to TRBJ1-2, with no clear D. The source material was PBMCs. The CDR3 nucleotides are TGTGCCTGGGGTCCCCGCGGGGGCTACACCTTC. Translation gives CAWGPRGGYTF.